This T cell receptor (beta chain) was captured in a study of identical twins. The study, taken as a whole, reports: Invariant populations such as MAIT and iNKT cells could partly muddle zero-insertion analyses. Conclusions relied on cross-sectional statistical analysis, not following the same donors. Those out-of-frame alpha sequences shared by twins showed an excess of low generation probability.

About this clonotype: Its antigen is as yet unknown.

There are 14 residues in the CDR3. V dropped 7 bases and J dropped 10; count of bases not matched to a gene: 10. TCRdb independently ran MiXCR on the 5' RACE reads; one entry per CDR3 protein. This table has around 490,000 distinct CDR3 sequences, around 20% appearing once. This sample was also put to use in a study of yellow fever vaccine responses in identical twins.

This receptor was taken from a young woman in good health. Sequencing was carried out using CD4+ T cells sorted from blood. The J gene is TRBJ1-6, the V gene TRBV12-3 or TRBV12-4; 7 positions agree with TRBD1. The CDR3 sequence: CASTLDRFGSPLHF. CDR3 DNA: TGTGCCAGCACACTGGACAGGTTCGGATCACCCCTCCACTTT.